The next 27 T cell receptor beta chains were all read from a single sample in a study of blood T cell repertoires in COVID-19. Repertoires were generated with immunoSEQ multiplex PCR, while TCRdb's copy carries only in-frame clones and drops some. The sample has about 34,000 clones, about 90% seen once; the top ten hold approximately 19%. The source material was peripheral blood. These TCRs come from a man at least 80 years old with acute or convalescent COVID-19.

The V gene is TRBV7-2, the J gene TRBJ2-5; D is perhaps TRBD2 (7 bases). Per germline, CDR1 SGHTA and CDR2 FQGNSA. The CDR3 has 15 residues. The V gene lost 4 bases and the J gene lost 5 bases, with 17 bases spanning the gap. CDR3 in amino acids: CASSSLIRGGETQYF. The CDR3 DNA is TGTGCCAGCAGCTCCCTAATCAGGGGAGGGGAGACCCAGTACTTC.

V is TRBV28 and J is TRBJ1-5, with D uncertain. Germline lookup yields CDR1 MDHEN and CDR2 SYDVKM. Deletions cut 2 bases from V and 7 bases from J, with 12 bases between. The CDR3 has 14 amino acids. CDR3 region: CASSLGQEMQPQHF. The CDR3 coding sequence is TGTGCCAGCAGTTTAGGCCAGGAAATGCAGCCCCAGCATTTT.

CDR3 sequence: CASSRGQNYEQYF. CDR3 coding DNA: TGCGCCAGCAGCCGGGGACAGAACTACGAGCAGTACTTC. V is TRBV5-1 and J is TRBJ2-7, with 7 bases that match TRBD1. The trim removed 4 bases at V and 3 bases at J, leaving 4 bases unmatched. Germline V lookup: CDR1 SGHRS, CDR2 YFSETQ. The CDR3 consists of 13 residues.

The chain combines TRBV2 with TRBJ1-5; 9 nucleotides agree with TRBD1. CDR3 length: 14 amino acids. Germline CDR1 SNHLY, CDR2 FYNNEI. V gave up 7 bases and J gave up 6 bases; unmatched junction bases: 7. CDR3: CASNYRGQGQPQHF. CDR3 bases: TGTGCCAGCAATTACAGGGGGCAAGGTCAGCCCCAGCATTTT.

The rearrangement links TRBV29-1 to TRBJ2-1, with TRBD2 matching 14 bases. Germline V lookup: CDR1 SQVTM, CDR2 ANQGSEA. The CDR3 consists of 17 residues. The trim removed 7 bases at V and 0 bases at J, leaving 8 bases unmatched. The CDR3 here is CSAGGLAGAVSYNEQFF. CDR3 in DNA: TGCAGCGCCGGGGGACTAGCGGGGGCCGTCTCCTACAATGAGCAGTTCTTC.

V usage is TRBV6-5 and J usage is TRBJ2-7, with 8 bases that match TRBD1. Germline assignment: CDR1 MNHEY and CDR2 SVGAGI. The CDR3 is made up of 15 amino acids. V was clipped by 9 bases and J by 2 bases; unmatched bases: 12. DNA for the CDR3: TGTGCCAGTGACAGGGGCGGAGGTACAGCCTACGAGCAGTACTTC. The encoded protein is CASDRGGGTAYEQYF.

V is TRBV7-6 and J is TRBJ1-1; D gene ambiguous. V was cut by 11 bases and J by 1 base, with 29 bases left in between. Germline assignment: CDR1 SGHVS and CDR2 FNYEAQ. The length of the CDR3 is 18 residues. The chain's CDR3 is CASGVQKVQTTSNTEAFF. CDR3 DNA: TGTGCCTCCGGAGTGCAGAAGGTTCAGACCACTTCGAACACTGAAGCTTTCTTT.

The chain couples TRBV12-3 or TRBV12-4 to TRBJ1-2; TRBD1 matches at 7 bases. Trimming cost V 6 bases and J 10 bases; bases outside gene matches: 11. The CDR3 has 13 amino acids. The CDR3 DNA follows: TGTGCCAGCAGCCGACACGGGACAGAGGTCTACACCTTC. Translated: CASSRHGTEVYTF.

CDR3 nucleotide sequence: TGCGCCAGCAGCTCGACAGGGAGCTCCTACAATGAGCAGTTCTTC. Translating gives CASSSTGSSYNEQFF. The chain uses TRBV5-1 and TRBJ2-1; 7 bases are shared with TRBD1. Looked up from germline, CDR1 is SGHRS and CDR2 is YFSETQ. The CDR3 is 15 amino acids. V trimming: 3 bases; J trimming: 0 bases; junction bases outside the gene matches: 3.

This clone has only one observation. The V call is TRBV15, the J call TRBJ2-5; perhaps TRBD1 as D (6 bases). The CDR3 totals 15 residues. Germline CDR1 LNHNV, CDR2 YYDKDF (reference sequence). V was clipped by 1 base and J by 2 bases, with 11 bases between them. Here the CDR3 DNA reads TGTGCCACCAGCAGAGGTTTAGGACAGCAAGAGACCCAGTACTTC. Residues: CATSRGLGQQETQYF.

The chain couples TRBV29-1 to TRBJ1-1; D is ambiguous. CDR3 length: 11 residues. Trimming pared 3 bases from V and 12 bases from J, leaving 14 bases between. The germline gives CDR1 SQVTM, CDR2 ANQGSEA. CDR3 region: CSVEYVEATFF. Here the CDR3 DNA reads TGCAGCGTTGAGTATGTCGAGGCAACTTTCTTT.

V and J are TRBV29-1 and TRBJ2-7, with D perhaps TRBD2 (6 bases). Germline loops: CDR1 SQVTM, CDR2 ANQGSEA. With 5 bases removed from V and 3 bases from J, the gap between germline ends came to 11 bases. This CDR3 region has 12 residues. The CDR3 DNA sequence: TGCAGCGTTCGAACGGGGGTCTACGAGCAGTACTTC. This sequence encodes CSVRTGVYEQYF.

V usage is TRBV7-9 and J usage is TRBJ1-3; TRBD1 might be the D (6 bases). The V gene lost 5 bases and the J gene lost 2 bases, with 13 bases spanning the gap. The CDR3 totals 15 residues. In germline, CDR1 is SEHNR, CDR2 FQNEAQ (reference sequence). The CDR3 sequence: CASSERTATGNTIYF. As DNA, the CDR3 is TGTGCCAGCAGCGAGAGGACAGCTACTGGAAACACCATATATTTT.

The chain links TRBV28 to TRBJ2-7; 11 bases agree with TRBD2. The CDR3 covers 16 residues. Unmatched junction bases numbered 15, after V lost 2 bases and J lost 12 bases. Germline CDR1 MDHEN, CDR2 SYDVKM. The CDR3 loop reads CASSLNGVAGGPGWYF. The CDR3 DNA sequence: TGTGCCAGCAGTTTAAACGGCGTAGCGGGGGGGCCTGGTTGGTACTTC.

This chain uses TRBV9 with TRBJ2-3; a possible D gene is TRBD1 (6 bases). The CDR3 runs 15 residues. CDR1 is SGDLS, CDR2 YYNGEE, per germline. V shed 3 bases and J shed 3 bases, with 14 bases lying between them. The CDR3 loop is CASSGAPQGTDTQYF. CDR3 nucleotides: TGTGCCAGCAGCGGGGCCCCGCAGGGGACAGATACGCAGTATTTT.

V usage is TRBV6-1 and J usage is TRBJ2-4; 10 bases are a match to TRBD2. Germline V lookup: CDR1 MNHNS, CDR2 SASEGT. There are 17 residues in the CDR3. The junction had 13 bases not matched to a gene; V was cut back by 3 bases and J by 8 bases. Here the CDR3 reads CASSEARAGGLRDIQYF. The CDR3 nucleotides read TGTGCCAGCAGTGAGGCCCGAGCGGGGGGGCTCAGAGACATTCAGTACTTC.

The CDR3 region has the DNA TGTGCCTGGTCCCGTGGAGGGGATGGCTACACCTTC. Translating gives CAWSRGGDGYTF. The chain combines TRBV30 with TRBJ1-2; the D gene is possibly TRBD1 (5 bases). The ends were cut back, 5 bases at V and 6 bases at J, with 13 bases in the middle. The CDR3 has 12 residues. CDR1 is GTSNPN and CDR2 is SVGIG in the germline V gene (reference sequence).

The rearrangement links TRBV9 to TRBJ2-7; 14 positions agree with TRBD2. J was trimmed by 0 bases and V by 0 bases; bases with no gene match: 8. Germline V gene lookup returns CDR1 SGDLS and CDR2 YYNGEE. The CDR3 has 19 amino acids. For the CDR3, the DNA is TGTGCCAGCAGCGTAGTGTGGACTAGCGGGGGGCCAAGCTCCTACGAGCAGTACTTC. Amino acid sequence: CASSVVWTSGGPSSYEQYF. The full variable domain, its missing parts supplied by reference TRBV9 and TRBJ2-7, is DSGVTQTPKHLITATGQRVTLRCSPRSGDLSVYWYQQSLDQGLQFLIQYYNGEERAKGNILERFSAQQFPDLHSELNLSSLELGDSALYFCASSVVWTSGGPSSYEQYFGPGTRLTVT.

The DNA for the CDR3 is TGTGCCAGCAGTTACTCGAGCAGGGTCAATCAGCCCCAGCATTTT. Translation gives CASSYSSRVNQPQHF. The V call is TRBV6-6, the J call TRBJ1-5; perhaps TRBD1 as D (5 bases). The germline V gene encodes CDR1 MNHNY and CDR2 SVGAGI (reference sequence). V shed 0 bases and J shed 3 bases, with 9 bases lying between them. The CDR3 loop spans 15 amino acids.

The J gene is TRBJ2-7, the V gene TRBV19; 7 bases align to TRBD1. The CDR3 is 17 amino acids. V trimming: 7 bases; J trimming: 4 bases; junction bases outside the gene matches: 19. Germline V lookup: CDR1 LNHDA, CDR2 SQIVND (reference sequence). The CDR3 is CASTLDRFDPPSYEQYF. DNA for the CDR3: TGTGCCAGTACCTTGGACAGGTTTGACCCGCCAAGTTACGAGCAGTACTTC.

The chain recombines TRBV6-5 with TRBJ2-5; 7 nucleotides match TRBD2. J gave up 1 base and V 2 bases, and 4 bases lay outside the gene matches. The CDR3 contains 15 residues. Germline V CDR1 and CDR2: MNHEY, SVGAGI. As DNA, the CDR3 is TGTGCCAGCAGTTACGGGGGGGGGAGCCAAGAGACCCAGTACTTC. Translated: CASSYGGGSQETQYF.

The chain recombines TRBV18 with TRBJ2-2; D uncertain. The V end lost 2 bases, the J end lost 4 bases, and 8 bases lay between the germline ends. This CDR3 is built from 14 residues. Germline assignment: CDR1 KGHSH and CDR2 LQKENI. In nucleotides, the CDR3 is TGTGCCAGCTCACCAGTCCATTCCACCGGGGAGCTGTTTTTT. It yields the protein CASSPVHSTGELFF.

The chain employs TRBV30 and TRBJ1-1; 7 nucleotides match TRBD1. This CDR3 spans 13 amino acids. J gave up 1 base and V 4 bases, and 3 bases lay outside the gene matches. Germline-derived CDR1 and CDR2 are GTSNPN and SVGIG (reference sequence). The CDR3 region has the DNA TGTGCCTGGAAAGACAGGGAGAACACTGAAGCTTTCTTT. It specifies CAWKDRENTEAFF.

This clone was observed once. The V call is TRBV18, the J call TRBJ1-4, with D possibly TRBD1 on 5 matching bases. Trimming shortened V by 2 bases and J by 5 bases, and 9 bases separated the two germline ends. CDR3 size: 14 residues. Germline assignment: CDR1 KGHSH and CDR2 LQKENI. DNA for the CDR3: TGTGCCAGCTCACCAAACAGGCTAAATGAAAAACTGTTTTTT. It codes for CASSPNRLNEKLFF.

The CDR3: CASRPTGHGYTF. CDR3 coding DNA: TGTGCCAGTAGACCGACAGGGCACGGCTACACCTTC. The chain uses TRBV19 and TRBJ1-2; TRBD1 aligns across 7 bases. Germline CDR1 and CDR2: LNHDA and SQIVND (reference sequence). Trimming at V came to 6 bases and at J to 8 bases, leaving 6 bases not matched to a gene. The CDR3 covers 12 residues.

This clone was counted once. V is TRBV11-2 and J is TRBJ1-1; D possibly corresponds to TRBD1 (6 bases). V was trimmed by 6 bases and J by 4 bases, leaving 15 bases between them. This CDR3 has 14 residues. Germline CDR1 is SGHAT and CDR2 is FQNNGV. The CDR3 coding sequence is TGTGCCAGCAGTCATAGGGGGGGGCTCACTGAAGCTTTCTTT. Translation gives CASSHRGGLTEAFF.

J is TRBJ2-5 and V is TRBV30; the match to TRBD1 covers 7 bases. This CDR3 contains 13 residues. The V and J ends lost 2 bases and 5 bases, in that order; junction bases with no gene match: 5. CDR1 is GTSNPN and CDR2 is SVGIG in the germline V gene (reference sequence). DNA for the CDR3: TGTGCCTGGAGTCTCGCACAGGGGGAGACCCAGTACTTC. Its translation is CAWSLAQGETQYF.